The 32 T cell receptor beta chains presented below share a single source sample, sequenced in a study of Ad26.COV2.S vaccination and SARS-CoV-2 variants. Indicated treatment: 15 to 20 received Ad26.COV2.S at low or high dose, single or two shots; five or six received placebo; per-sample allocation not given. All samples were drawn on day 63, counting from the first vaccine or placebo injection. The data were produced by immunoSEQ multiplex PCR, yet TCRdb's version contains in-frame clones alone and is incomplete. This table holds around 300,000 clones, about 90% found once. The sample in question was peripheral blood, obtained in a trial of Ad26.COV2.S vaccine versus placebo. These TCRs come from a person aged 18 to 65 who received the Ad26.COV2.S COVID-19 vaccine or a placebo.

This chain links TRBV19 with TRBJ2-5, with D possibly being TRBD1 or TRBD2 (5 bases each). From germline, CDR1 is LNHDA and CDR2 SQIVND (reference sequence). This CDR3 has 17 residues. Trimming removed 3 bases from V and 1 base from J, with 18 bases in between. CDR3: CASSIRRDPTSQETQYF. CDR3 nucleotide sequence: TGTGCCAGTAGTATCCGCCGGGACCCGACGTCCCAAGAGACCCAGTACTTC.

Notes on this clone: At the DNA level, this CDR3 is encoded by other sequences in the same sample as well. The rearrangement uses TRBV10-3 and TRBJ1-4, with D possibly matching TRBD1 (5 bases). The CDR3 loop spans 14 amino acids. CDR1 is ENHRY and CDR2 is SYGVKD in the germline V gene. The V and J ends lost 3 bases and 2 bases respectively, with 7 bases between them. The CDR3 protein is CAISEGETNEKLFF. CDR3 bases: TGTGCCATCAGTGAAGGGGAGACTAATGAAAAACTGTTTTTT.

This sequence joins TRBV7-9 and TRBJ1-4; maybe TRBD1 (6 bases). V was pared by 5 bases and J by 5 bases, with 15 bases between. The CDR3 sequence is 15 residues long. The germline V gene has CDR1 SEHNR and CDR2 FQNEAQ (reference sequence). DNA of the CDR3: TGTGCCAGCAGCCCCCTGGGGGGCTCCAATGAAAAACTGTTTTTT. This encodes CASSPLGGSNEKLFF.

This clone was seen only once. The V and J genes are TRBV18 and TRBJ2-2, with D perhaps matching TRBD1 (5 bases). CDR3 length: 14 amino acids. In germline, CDR1 is KGHSH, CDR2 LQKENI. The V gene lost 5 bases and the J gene lost 8 bases, with 15 bases spanning the gap. CDR3 sequence (DNA): TGTGCCAGCTCAGCGACAGCTCCAAGGGGGGAGCTGTTTTTT. Encoded protein: CASSATAPRGELFF.

The chain is built from TRBV6-1 and TRBJ2-1; 8 nucleotides line up with TRBD2. Germline CDR1 MNHNS, CDR2 SASEGT. Unmatched junction bases numbered 8, after V lost 2 bases and J lost 11 bases. CDR3 length: 14 amino acids. The CDR3 coding sequence is TGTGCCAGCAGTGAACTCGCGGGGGGATGGCAGCAGTTCTTC. Residues: CASSELAGGWQQFF.

V and J are TRBV4-1 and TRBJ2-3; the match to TRBD2 covers 14 bases. CDR1 MGHRA and CDR2 YSYEKL come from the germline V gene. There are 16 residues in the CDR3. J was trimmed by 3 bases and V by 7 bases; bases with no gene match: 6. CDR3 DNA: TGCGCCAGCAAGGGACTAGCGGGAGTTGAGACAGATACGCAGTATTTT. Amino acid sequence: CASKGLAGVETDTQYF.

V is TRBV11-2 and J is TRBJ1-3; the D is unclear. The germline gives CDR1 SGHAT, CDR2 FQNNGV. This CDR3 has 16 residues. Trimming removed 5 bases at V and 0 bases at J, with 14 bases between. The CDR3 sequence is CASSRISRSSGNTIYF. As DNA, the CDR3 is TGTGCCAGCAGCCGAATATCCCGCAGCTCTGGAAACACCATATATTTT. The complete variable domain, with remaining parts taken from reference TRBV11-2 and TRBJ1-3, reads EAGVAQSPRYKIIEKRQSVAFWCNPISGHATLYWYQQILGQGPKLLIQFQNNGVVDDSQLPKDRFSAERLKGVDSTLKIQPAKLEDSAVYLCASSRISRSSGNTIYFGEGSWLTVV.

The chain carries TRBV5-1 and TRBJ1-1, with D uncertain. This CDR3 comprises 15 residues. Germline V gene lookup returns CDR1 SGHRS and CDR2 YFSETQ. Between the trimmed V and J ends, which lost 0 bases and 4 bases, there was a span of 13 bases. CDR3 coding DNA: TGCGCCAGCAGCTTGGAAGTCGGAAGTCGCACTGAAGCTTTCTTT. Translated: CASSLEVGSRTEAFF.

Concerning this clone itself: The sample holds other DNA sequences that translate to the same CDR3. This chain joins TRBV6-5 and TRBJ2-2, with D unresolved. CDR1 is MNHEY, CDR2 SVGAGI, per germline. The ends were cut back, 2 bases at V and 4 bases at J, with 5 bases in the middle. CDR3 length: 13 amino acids. CDR3 sequence: CASSYRGTGELFF. The CDR3 DNA sequence: TGTGCCAGCAGTTACAGAGGCACCGGGGAGCTGTTTTTT.

The chain has TRBV9 and TRBJ1-4; 10 bases line up with TRBD1. Trimming cost V 4 bases and J 8 bases; bases outside gene matches: 8. The CDR3 runs 15 residues. From germline, CDR1 is SGDLS and CDR2 YYNGEE. The chain's CDR3 is CASSPRDRGTEKLFF. In nucleotides, the CDR3 is TGTGCCAGCAGCCCGCGGGACAGGGGAACCGAAAAACTGTTTTTT.

The CDR3: CASSLETPGGNEQFF. The CDR3 coding sequence is TGTGCCAGCAGCTTAGAGACCCCGGGGGGCAATGAGCAGTTCTTC. The rearrangement joins TRBV7-6 to TRBJ2-1, with 7 bases lining up with TRBD2. Germline V gene lookup returns CDR1 SGHVS and CDR2 FNYEAQ. V dropped 1 base and J dropped 6; count of bases not matched to a gene: 6. The CDR3 covers 15 residues. The whole variable domain, filled in from reference TRBV7-6 and TRBJ2-1, reads GAGVSQSPRYKVTKRGQDVALRCDPISGHVSLYWYRQALGQGPEFLTYFNYEAQQDKSGLPNDRFSAERPEGSISTLTIQRTEQRDSAMYRCASSLETPGGNEQFFGPGTRLTVL.

CDR3 in amino acids: CASRTTPDGGGYTF. The DNA for the CDR3 is TGTGCCAGCAGAACCACCCCCGATGGCGGGGGCTACACCTTC. The gene calls are TRBV7-2 and TRBJ1-2; no firm D call. The germline gives CDR1 SGHTA, CDR2 FQGNSA. The V end lost 6 bases, the J end lost 8 bases, and 19 bases lay between the germline ends. CDR3 length: 14 amino acids.

This clone has only a few counts. The J gene is TRBJ1-2, the V gene TRBV19; possible D gene TRBD1, 5 bases. CDR3 length: 13 amino acids. In germline, CDR1 is LNHDA, CDR2 SQIVND (reference sequence). V shed 2 bases and J shed 8 bases, with 12 bases lying between them. Here the CDR3 DNA reads TGTGCCAGTAGTATACCCGGGGGACTCGGCTACACCTTC. This codes for CASSIPGGLGYTF.

The CDR3 DNA follows: TGTGCCAGCAGCTTCGAGGGAGTCGGGAGTTACAATGAGCAGTTCTTC. Its translation: CASSFEGVGSYNEQFF. V and J are TRBV5-6 and TRBJ2-1; D perhaps matches TRBD2 (6 bases). The CDR3 contains 16 residues. V dropped 2 bases and J dropped 4 bases, with 16 bases sitting between them. Germline V gives CDR1 SGHDT, CDR2 YYEEEE. The complete variable domain, with remaining parts taken from reference TRBV5-6 and TRBJ2-1, reads DAGVTQSPTHLIKTRGQQVTLRCSPKSGHDTVSWYQQALGQGPQFIFQYYEEEERQRGNFPDRFSGHQFPNYSSELNVNALLLGDSALYLCASSFEGVGSYNEQFFGPGTRLTVL.

The chain combines TRBV29-1 with TRBJ2-1; 7 positions match TRBD2. CDR1 is SQVTM and CDR2 is ANQGSEA in the germline V gene. The CDR3 loop spans 14 amino acids. Trimming at V came to 5 bases and at J to 4 bases, leaving 8 bases not matched to a gene. CDR3 coding DNA: TGCAGCGTTTATCTCCAGGGAGGGTACAATGAGCAGTTCTTC. This gives the protein CSVYLQGGYNEQFF.

The chain couples TRBV11-2 to TRBJ2-7, with 9 positions matching TRBD2. This CDR3 is 19 amino acids long. Trimming removed 2 bases from V and 6 bases from J; junction bases left unmatched: 20. The V gene's germline CDR1 is SGHAT and CDR2 FQNNGV. CDR3 coding DNA: TGTGCCAGCAGCTTATGGCCCACCGGGGTGGTAGCGGGGGTCCGCGAGCAGTACTTC. Amino acids: CASSLWPTGVVAGVREQYF.

This clone showed up just once. This chain uses TRBV7-2 with TRBJ2-6; no clear D gene. V was cut by 3 bases and J by 1 base, with 13 bases left in between. The germline CDR1 and CDR2 sequences are SGHTA and FQGNSA. CDR3 length: 17 amino acids. CDR3 sequence: CASSFDNVFSGANVLTF. The CDR3 nucleotides are TGTGCCAGCAGCTTCGACAATGTATTTTCTGGGGCCAACGTCCTGACTTTC.

The CDR3 DNA follows: TGTGCCAGCAGCCCAACTCAAGAGACCCAGTACTTC. Its protein is CASSPTQETQYF. The chain is built from TRBV5-5 and TRBJ2-5; no definite D call. Deletions cut 4 bases from V and 2 bases from J, with 6 bases between. CDR1 SGHKS and CDR2 YYEKEE come from the germline V gene (reference sequence). This CDR3 is built from 12 residues.

This sequence joins TRBV3-1 (or the pseudogene TRBV3-2) and TRBJ1-6; no reliable D call. The germline CDR1 and CDR2 sequences are LGHDT and YNNKEL (reference sequence). V lost 5 bases and J lost 5, with 10 bases in between. This CDR3 region has 14 residues. CDR3 protein: CASSTSSNNSPLHF. The CDR3, as DNA: TGTGCCAGCAGCACAAGCAGTAATAATTCACCCCTCCACTTT.

V is TRBV30 and J is TRBJ1-2, with D possibly TRBD1 on 5 matching bases. CDR1 and CDR2 (germline): GTSNPN, SVGIG (reference sequence). V lost 2 bases and J 5 bases, leaving 12 bases between the germline ends. The CDR3 is 13 amino acids. CDR3 nucleotide sequence: TGTGCCTGGAGTCAGGGATTGGGGTATGGCTACACCTTC. Protein sequence: CAWSQGLGYGYTF.

This clone was detected a few times. The CDR3 bases are TGTGCCACCAGCAGAGAAAGGGGAGGGCCAGGAGAGACCCAGTACTTC. Amino acid sequence: CATSRERGGPGETQYF. The chain joins TRBV15 to TRBJ2-5, with 7 positions matching TRBD2. V shed 0 bases, J shed 4 bases, and the junction held 8 bases outside the gene matches. Germline CDR1 and CDR2: LNHNV and YYDKDF (reference sequence). This CDR3 has 16 residues.

The CDR3 DNA reads TGTGCCAGCAGCCCCGGACTAGCTCAAGAGACCCAGTACTTC. Its translation: CASSPGLAQETQYF. The chain links TRBV5-4 to TRBJ2-5; 8 positions match TRBD2. This CDR3 is 14 amino acids long. Germline lookup yields CDR1 SGHNT and CDR2 YYREEE (reference sequence). V lost 4 bases, J lost 2 bases, and 4 bases stayed unmatched.

The chain combines TRBV11-2 with TRBJ1-1; weak D call: TRBD1 (5 bases). Germline lookup yields CDR1 SGHAT and CDR2 FQNNGV. There are 13 residues in the CDR3. With 3 bases removed from V and 3 bases from J, the gap between germline ends came to 8 bases. DNA for the CDR3: TGTGCCAGCAGCTTGAGCAGGGACACTGAAGCTTTCTTT. Encoded protein: CASSLSRDTEAFF.

This CDR3 reads CASSRSPGDIRNTEAFF. In DNA, the CDR3 is TGTGCCAGCAGCCGATCCCCAGGGGACATTAGGAACACTGAAGCTTTCTTT. The rearrangement links TRBV11-2 to TRBJ1-1; possibly TRBD1 for D (6 bases). Germline CDR1 reads SGHAT; CDR2 reads FQNNGV. The CDR3 loop spans 17 amino acids. The V end lost 5 bases, the J end lost 1 base, and 20 bases lay between the germline ends.

The J gene is TRBJ2-2, the V gene TRBV23-1; no clear D gene. TRBV23-1 is known as an ORF, though its function is uncertain. V was shortened by 4 bases and J by 0 bases, with 12 bases between the two germline ends. The CDR3 runs to 16 residues. The CDR3 nucleotides are TGCGCCAGCAGTCGTTATGTGCTCGCGAACACCGGGGAGCTGTTTTTT. Translating it yields CASSRYVLANTGELFF.

This chain links TRBV6-5 with TRBJ2-7, with 7 nucleotides matching TRBD1. V lost 6 bases and J lost 2; bases outside the gene matches: 7. In germline, CDR1 is MNHEY, CDR2 SVGAGI. The CDR3 has 14 amino acids. The CDR3 region has the DNA TGTGCCAGCAGCCGCCGGGACAGCACCTACGAGCAGTACTTC. This encodes CASSRRDSTYEQYF.

V is TRBV29-1 and J is TRBJ2-2; no reliable D call. CDR3 size: 12 residues. In germline, CDR1 is SQVTM, CDR2 ANQGSEA. The V end lost 7 bases, the J end lost 5 bases, and 11 bases lay between the germline ends. The CDR3 nucleotides read TGCAGCGCCATAGACGATACCGGGGAGCTGTTTTTT. As protein: CSAIDDTGELFF.

The chain combines TRBV19 with TRBJ1-2, with 9 nucleotides matching TRBD1. This CDR3 is built from 16 residues. Germline V CDR1 and CDR2: LNHDA, SQIVND (reference sequence). V was pared by 7 bases and J by 0 bases, with 9 bases of the junction left unmatched. The CDR3 coding sequence is TGTGCCAGTAAAGCGACAGGGGGGGCAACTAACTATGGCTACACCTTC. Translated, it gives CASKATGGATNYGYTF.

The V call is TRBV9, the J call TRBJ1-5; 9 positions agree with TRBD1. CDR1 is SGDLS, CDR2 YYNGEE, per germline. The V gene end was trimmed by 3 bases and the J gene end by 4 bases; junction bases not matched to a gene: 8. This CDR3 is 16 amino acids long. CDR3 loop: CASSATGTGLNQPQHF. In DNA, the CDR3 is TGTGCCAGCAGCGCCACAGGGACAGGGCTAAATCAGCCCCAGCATTTT. The full variable domain, in which reference TRBV9 and TRBJ1-5 provide the parts outside the CDR3, is DSGVTQTPKHLITATGQRVTLRCSPRSGDLSVYWYQQSLDQGLQFLIQYYNGEERAKGNILERFSAQQFPDLHSELNLSSLELGDSALYFCASSATGTGLNQPQHFGDGTRLSIL.

The chain couples TRBV19 to TRBJ1-2; 12 nucleotides align to TRBD1. Per the germline V gene, CDR1 is LNHDA and CDR2 is SQIVND (reference sequence). The CDR3 spans 15 residues. The ends lost 7 bases at V and 8 bases at J; junction bases unmatched: 11. The CDR3 DNA sequence: TGTGCCAGTAAAAATGCGGGACAGGGGGCGAGAGGCTACACCTTC. Encoded protein: CASKNAGQGARGYTF.

The chain has TRBV7-3 and TRBJ1-1, with a tentative D call TRBD1 (6 bases). Trimming removed 1 base from V and 9 bases from J, with 9 bases in between. Germline values: CDR1 SGHTA, CDR2 FQGTGA. This CDR3 region has 12 residues. CDR3 sequence reads: CASSLNGGQAFF. The CDR3 bases are TGTGCCAGCAGCTTAAATGGGGGGCAAGCTTTCTTT.

For the CDR3, the DNA is TGTGCCACCCGTCGGGAGGCGGCCCAAGAGACCCAGTACTTC. Encoded protein: CATRREAAQETQYF. V and J are TRBV7-8 and TRBJ2-5; 7 nucleotides line up with TRBD2. Per the germline V gene, CDR1 is SGHVS and CDR2 is FQNEAQ. Losses at the gene ends were 10 bases for V and 1 base for J; bases not matched to a gene: 9. The CDR3 sequence is 14 residues long.